The 5 T cell receptor beta chains listed next were all sequenced from one sample in a study of blood T cells in healthy people across ages. Through a sample-barcoded 5' primer and a J-beta primer mix, a second PCR was run for roughly 7 to 11 cycles. TCRdb analysed the 5' RACE reads with MiXCR anew, one entry per CDR3 protein. The data show about 1.5 million distinct CDR3 sequences, with roughly 43% seen just once and about 3.8% held by the top ten. The sample was blood. These TCRs come from a young woman in good health.

The chain couples TRBV7-9 to TRBJ2-1; maybe TRBD2 (6 bases). V was clipped by 5 bases and J by 9 bases, with 11 bases between them. The CDR3 runs to 12 residues. CDR1 is SEHNR, CDR2 FQNEAQ, per germline (reference sequence). For the CDR3, the DNA is TGTGCCAGCAGCCTGGGACTTTTTGAGCAGTTCTTC. Its translation: CASSLGLFEQFF.

The genes are TRBV25-1 and TRBJ1-3; D gene uncertain. The CDR3 contains 13 residues. Per the germline V gene, CDR1 is MGHDK and CDR2 is SYGVNS. Deletions cut 6 bases from V and 5 bases from J, with 11 bases between. In nucleotides, the CDR3 is TGTGCCAGCAGCCCCTTAGGGAGAAACACCATATATTTT. Encoded protein: CASSPLGRNTIYF.

The CDR3 DNA is TGTGCCAGTACCGCGCGACAGGGGGAGACCCAGTACTTC. It encodes CASTARQGETQYF. This chain connects TRBV19 to TRBJ2-5; 8 positions match TRBD1. The CDR3 runs 13 residues. Germline values: CDR1 LNHDA, CDR2 SQIVND (reference sequence). With V trimmed by 7 bases and J by 5 bases, 6 bases remained unmatched.

This clonotype turned up a few times. V gene TRBV29-1 combines with J gene TRBJ2-3; 8 nucleotides match TRBD1. With 5 bases clipped from V and 6 bases from J, the junction kept 10 bases outside the gene matches. CDR1 and CDR2 from the germline V gene are SQVTM and ANQGSEA. The CDR3 has 14 residues. The CDR3 bases are TGCAGCGTTTATCAGACAGGGGCAAGTGATACGCAGTATTTT. Translation gives CSVYQTGASDTQYF.

This clonotype was seen a handful of times. This chain links TRBV4-3 with TRBJ2-1; a weak D match, TRBD2 (5 bases). V gave up 1 base and J gave up 7 bases, with 20 bases separating them. From germline, CDR1 is LGHNA and CDR2 YSLEER. The CDR3 consists of 17 residues. CDR3 protein: CASSQGLASQRWNEQFF. Here the CDR3 DNA reads TGCGCCAGCAGCCAAGGGTTAGCGTCACAGAGGTGGAATGAGCAGTTCTTC.